This TCR beta chain emerged from a study of human T cells and chemical hapten exposure (dated by TCRdb to about 2021). Turning to the overall study: For sensitization, 2% DPC in acetone was applied to an approximately 2 cm by approximately 2 cm area of upper inner arm skin. Throughout the roughly 25-week study period, patients were also given weekly therapeutic DPC doses on the scalp. Patch testing was performed on the upper back with Finn chambers containing 0.01% DPC, and the patch tests were scored after 6 days according to International Contact Dermatitis Research Group standards. Alopecia areata with under or over 50% scalp involvement, alopecia totalis and alopecia universalis were represented in the patient cohort, which was mostly female. The libraries were sequenced as a pool, and the TCR yield per sample differed mostly because of small variations in library volumes within the pool. This study followed changes in the peripheral blood TCR repertoire in vivo during primary and secondary sensitization of alopecia patients to the hapten diphenylcyclopropenone (DPC). Patient blood was sampled pre-sensitization (week 0) and at 2, 6 and about 24 weeks after DPC sensitization. Under 30 alopecia patients gave blood for TCR sequencing at one to four time points (pre-sensitization, 2, 6 and 24 weeks).

The intended sense of this specimen's time point label: patch test 1, 2 weeks after DPC sensitization. The treatment or condition label on this specimen signifies: therapeutic diphenylcyclopropenone sensitization with weekly scalp DPC. Blood at each patch-test visit was drawn before the patch test was applied. Patients were eligible if aged 18 to 70, diagnosed with alopecia and judged suitable for DPC therapy, and pregnant patients were excluded. Total RNA was extracted from unfractionated whole blood that had been collected in Tempus Blood RNA tubes. Here is what the overall study found, with its caveats: No change with DPC sensitization was found in the number of TCRs above 1 in 1000 frequency, and no evidence of global repertoire structure alterations was found. A positive correlation was found between the number of PT1 expanded TCRs and patch test score, with significance reached at thresholds 8, 16 and 32 but not 4. Compared with pre-sensitization or healthy control sets, expanded TCRs formed significantly more large CDR3 similarity clusters, which is consistent with antigen-driven responses. All patients had alopecia, a presumed autoimmune disease, so their immune response might differ from that of healthy individuals. Repeated subsampling changed both the strength of the expansion versus patch-test correlation and the threshold at which that correlation became significant.

The library was generated by RACE. TCRdb lists the instrument as NextSeq 500. During library preparation, unique molecular identifiers were attached to individual cDNA molecules so that TCRs could be counted quantitatively and reproducibly. Each blood RNA sample was used to sequence both TCR alpha and TCR beta chains. In the paper's pipeline: A median of roughly 99,000 TCRs per sample was observed, with a range of about 20,000 to 690,600. V, J and CDR3 annotation of the TCR reads was performed with the Decombinator software suite. For the PS versus PT1 abundance plots, all samples were subsampled to the same number of TCRs (28,000). Expanded TCRs were defined as absent before sensitization and observed at least eight times at the 2-week time point. The public reads were reprocessed in TCRdb via fastp at Q25 and MiXCR, keeping in-frame beta chains. Merged by CDR3 protein, the rows form single entries marked with the most common genes and DNA. TCRdb, not the original authors, processed these V and J calls. The sample has roughly 120,000 distinct CDR3 sequences on record, about 12% of them singletons. The ten largest clonotypes hold 1.2% to 1.5% of the sample.

This clonotype was observed at least ten times. There is no known antigen for this receptor. Within one base of it there is no much larger clone, and no base qualities were kept. Clipping removes 3 bases from V and 0 bases from J, with 7 as the unmatched junction base count. The germline V gene (reference sequence) supplies CDR1 LGHDT and CDR2 YNNKEL. From the cysteine up to the phenylalanine, the CDR3 has a length of 19 residues. Only the CDR3 DNA stays, 57 bases, in frame from base 1. Source: whole blood, taken in connection with sensitization to the hapten diphenylcyclopropenone (DPC). This TCR was recovered from a woman in her forties or fifties with alopecia areata. Some clones in this sample may be carry-over from other donors' samples. In this chain, TRBV3-1 is recombined with TRBJ2-1; 14 middle bases align to TRBD2. The bases are TGTGCCAGCAGCCACCTGACTAGCGGGGGGGAGAGCTCCTACAATGAGCAGTTCTTC. Translated, it gives CASSHLTSGGESSYNEQFF.